Shown below are 29 T cell receptor beta chains from a single sample sequenced in a study of Ad26.COV2.S vaccination and SARS-CoV-2 variants. Stated treatment: about 20 received Ad26.COV2.S at low or high dose, single or two shots; 5 received placebo; per-sample allocation not given. Collection of samples fell on day 63 after the first vaccine or placebo injection. Generated by immunoSEQ multiplex PCR, the TCRdb table keeps only in-frame clones and is missing some. The sample holds nearly 400,000 clones, about nine tenths seen once. Sequenced material: peripheral blood, taken in a trial of Ad26.COV2.S vaccine versus placebo. Source of these receptors: a person aged 18-65 years who received the Ad26.COV2.S COVID-19 vaccine or a placebo.

This sequence joins TRBV7-3 and TRBJ2-3; no clear D. This CDR3 is 13 amino acids long. Germline CDR1 reads SGHTA; CDR2 reads FQGTGA. V lost 0 bases and J lost 4, with 5 bases in between. In DNA form, the CDR3 reads TGTGCCAGCAGCTTAACCCGCGCAGATACGCAGTATTTT. Translated: CASSLTRADTQYF.

This clone was counted a single time. This chain uses TRBV19 with TRBJ1-1; D uncertain. V lost 3 bases and J 6 bases, leaving 8 bases between the germline ends. The length of the CDR3 is 12 residues. Per the germline V gene, CDR1 is LNHDA and CDR2 is SQIVND (reference sequence). The CDR3 DNA reads TGTGCCAGTAGTATGAGTCGCGCTGAAGCTTTCTTT. This encodes CASSMSRAEAFF. Full variable domain (remainder filled in from reference TRBV19 and TRBJ1-1): DGGITQSPKYLFRKEGQNVTLSCEQNLNHDAMYWYRQDPGQGLRLIYYSQIVNDFQKGDIAEGYSVSREKKESFPLTVTSAQKNPTAFYLCASSMSRAEAFFGQGTRLTVV.

This chain connects TRBV6-1 to TRBJ2-1; D might be TRBD2 (6 bases). Germline values: CDR1 MNHNS, CDR2 SASEGT. The CDR3 has 15 amino acids. With 1 base removed from V and 4 bases from J, the gap between germline ends came to 11 bases. In nucleotides, the CDR3 is TGTGCCAGCAGTGAAGGCGGGGTCCTGTACAATGAGCAGTTCTTC. It codes for CASSEGGVLYNEQFF.

This chain links TRBV7-9 with TRBJ1-1, with D possibly matching TRBD1 (5 bases). The CDR3 runs 16 residues. Germline lookup yields CDR1 SEHNR and CDR2 FQNEAQ (reference sequence). Trimming took 4 bases from V and 3 from J, leaving 18 bases between them. This CDR3 is CASSSSYRFSDTEAFF. As DNA, the CDR3 is TGTGCCAGCAGCTCCTCGTACAGGTTTTCGGACACTGAAGCTTTCTTT.

This chain connects TRBV5-4 to TRBJ2-4, with 7 bases fitting TRBD2. V was pared by 0 bases and J by 2 bases, with 2 bases of the junction left unmatched. Germline V CDR1 and CDR2: SGHNT, YYREEE (reference sequence). The CDR3 runs to 15 residues. The CDR3 is CASSLGGGTKNIQYF. CDR3 in DNA: TGTGCCAGCAGCTTGGGGGGGGGAACCAAAAACATTCAGTACTTC. The variable domain in full, completed from reference TRBV5-4 and TRBJ2-4, reads ETGVTQSPTHLIKTRGQQVTLRCSSQSGHNTVSWYQQALGQGPQFIFQYYREEENGRGNFPPRFSGLQFPNYSSELNVNALELDDSALYLCASSLGGGTKNIQYFGAGTRLSVL.

J is TRBJ2-7 and V is TRBV29-1; D may correspond to TRBD1 or TRBD2 (5 bases each). Germline CDR1 is SQVTM and CDR2 is ANQGSEA. V lost 4 bases, J lost 3 bases, and 10 bases lay in between. This CDR3 spans 12 amino acids. CDR3 sequence: CSVVEGIYEQYF. CDR3 in DNA: TGCAGCGTTGTCGAGGGGATCTACGAGCAGTACTTC.

J is TRBJ2-7 and V is TRBV10-3; 7 bases are a match to TRBD1. The CDR3 has 13 residues. V lost 6 bases, J lost 1 base, and 3 bases stayed unmatched. The germline CDR1 and CDR2 sequences are ENHRY and SYGVKD. CDR3 coding DNA: TGTGCCATCAGGAGGGACAGATCCTACGAGCAGTACTTC. It is translated as CAIRRDRSYEQYF.

This chain links TRBV7-6 with TRBJ1-5; TRBD1 matches 11 bases. The CDR3 has 19 amino acids. Germline V gene data show CDR1 as SGHVS and CDR2 as FNYEAQ. The junction had 12 bases not matched to a gene; V was cut back by 1 base and J by 4 bases. The CDR3 region has the DNA TGTGCCAGCAGCTTAGGAGTCGGTTCCGGGACAGGGGGTAATCAGCCCCAGCATTTT. Translated, it gives CASSLGVGSGTGGNQPQHF.

This rearrangement joins TRBV7-3 to TRBJ2-3; 8 bases match TRBD1. Per germline, CDR1 SGHTA and CDR2 FQGTGA. V lost 5 bases, J lost 3 bases, and 1 base stayed unmatched. The CDR3 runs 13 residues. The CDR3: CASSRQGTDTQYF. In DNA form, the CDR3 reads TGTGCCAGCAGCAGACAGGGGACAGATACGCAGTATTTT.

V gene TRBV5-4 combines with J gene TRBJ2-7; 11 positions agree with TRBD2. Germline assignment: CDR1 SGHNT and CDR2 YYREEE (reference sequence). Trimming cost V 3 bases and J 7 bases; bases outside gene matches: 9. The CDR3 totals 15 residues. CDR3 loop: CASSSRLAGLEEQYF. In DNA, the CDR3 is TGTGCCAGCAGCTCGAGACTAGCGGGACTGGAAGAGCAGTACTTC.

The chain couples TRBV5-1 to TRBJ2-7; no clear D gene. Germline CDR1 is SGHRS and CDR2 is YFSETQ. Trimming left V 1 base short and J 3 bases short, with 8 bases between. The CDR3 has 13 amino acids. The CDR3 spells CASSLQENYEQYF. CDR3 DNA sequence: TGCGCCAGCAGCTTGCAAGAGAACTACGAGCAGTACTTC.

This chain's CDR3 is CAWSRRGDFGDTQYF. The CDR3 bases are TGTGCCTGGTCTCGCAGGGGAGATTTCGGGGATACGCAGTATTTT. The chain carries TRBV30 and TRBJ2-3; D may be TRBD1 (6 bases). The CDR3 covers 15 residues. Trimming stripped 5 bases from V and 6 bases from J, with 21 bases between. Germline V CDR1 and CDR2: GTSNPN, SVGIG (reference sequence).

The genes are TRBV5-1 and TRBJ2-2, with TRBD1 as a possible D gene (5 bases). The ends were cut back, 4 bases at V and 1 base at J, with 8 bases in the middle. This CDR3 comprises 14 residues. Germline assignment: CDR1 SGHRS and CDR2 YFSETQ. CDR3 nucleotides: TGCGCCAGCAGCCCCGGACAGAACACCGGGGAGCTGTTTTTT. Translated: CASSPGQNTGELFF.

J is TRBJ1-5 and V is TRBV28, with D possibly being TRBD1 (6 bases). The CDR3 spans 15 residues. Trimming took off 8 bases at V and 4 bases at J, with 18 bases between the two ends. The V gene's germline CDR1 is MDHEN and CDR2 SYDVKM. The CDR3 nucleotides read TGTGCCAGCCTTAAAGGGGGGGTAGGGAATCAGCCCCAGCATTTT. It encodes CASLKGGVGNQPQHF.

The chain is built from TRBV4-1 and TRBJ1-6, with 7 bases that match TRBD1. There are 16 residues in the CDR3. J lost 6 bases, V lost 4 bases, and 9 bases had no gene match. Germline V CDR1 and CDR2: MGHRA, YSYEKL. The DNA of the CDR3 is TGCGCCAGCAGCCCCCGAGTTGGGACAGCTAATTCACCCCTCCACTTT. Translation gives CASSPRVGTANSPLHF.

The J gene is TRBJ1-5, the V gene TRBV28; no clear D gene. Germline CDR1 MDHEN, CDR2 SYDVKM. With 6 bases removed from V and 0 bases from J, the gap between germline ends came to 12 bases. The CDR3 length is 15 residues. This chain's CDR3 is CASSWTTDSNQPQHF. The CDR3 nucleotides are TGTGCCAGCAGCTGGACGACTGATAGCAATCAGCCCCAGCATTTT.

This sequence joins TRBV2 and TRBJ1-5; unclear D gene. V lost 0 bases to trimming and J lost 6 bases, with 9 bases between them. Germline CDR1 and CDR2: SNHLY and FYNNEI. The CDR3 loop spans 14 amino acids. The CDR3 here is CASSEALISQPQHF. The DNA of the CDR3 is TGTGCCAGCAGTGAAGCCCTCATTTCTCAGCCCCAGCATTTT.

This chain uses TRBV19 with TRBJ1-2, with D uncertain. The germline CDR1 and CDR2 sequences are LNHDA and SQIVND (reference sequence). The CDR3 consists of 16 residues. Trimming left V 1 base short and J 7 bases short, with 19 bases between. The CDR3 reads CASSIGLRAGPGGYTF. The CDR3 nucleotides are TGTGCCAGTAGTATAGGGCTGAGGGCAGGCCCGGGTGGCTACACCTTC.

This clone was seen once. The genes are TRBV28 and TRBJ2-4; weak D call: TRBD1 (7 bases). Deletions cut 5 bases from V and 0 bases from J, with 14 bases between. CDR1 and CDR2 from the germline V gene are MDHEN and SYDVKM. There are 16 residues in the CDR3. The CDR3: CASSPRDSRAKNIQYF. DNA of the CDR3: TGTGCCAGCAGTCCGCGGGACAGCAGAGCCAAAAACATTCAGTACTTC.

This chain connects TRBV5-4 to TRBJ2-5; 9 bases match TRBD1. V lost 3 bases, J lost 4 bases, and 10 bases stayed unmatched. In germline, CDR1 is SGHNT, CDR2 YYREEE (reference sequence). This CDR3 is built from 16 residues. The chain's CDR3 is CASSSLTGGGIETQYF. CDR3 DNA sequence: TGTGCCAGCAGCTCTTTGACAGGGGGGGGTATAGAGACCCAGTACTTC. The full variable domain, rest sourced from reference TRBV5-4 and TRBJ2-5, is ETGVTQSPTHLIKTRGQQVTLRCSSQSGHNTVSWYQQALGQGPQFIFQYYREEENGRGNFPPRFSGLQFPNYSSELNVNALELDDSALYLCASSSLTGGGIETQYFGPGTRLLVL.

The chain joins TRBV30 to TRBJ2-3; D is possibly TRBD2 (6 bases). CDR3 length: 15 amino acids. CDR1 GTSNPN and CDR2 SVGIG come from the germline V gene (reference sequence). Deletions cut 0 bases from V and 2 bases from J, with 12 bases between. DNA of the CDR3: TGTGCCTGGAGTGTGGGACTCCTATCCACAGATACGCAGTATTTT. Encoded protein: CAWSVGLLSTDTQYF.

The chain employs TRBV4-2 and TRBJ2-5; 11 bases are shared with TRBD2. The CDR3 is made up of 16 amino acids. Germline CDR1 is LGHNA and CDR2 is YNFKEQ. Trimming removed 0 bases from V and 1 base from J; junction bases left unmatched: 1. CDR3 protein: CASSQDTSGSQETQYF. In DNA form, the CDR3 reads TGTGCCAGCAGCCAAGATACTAGCGGGAGCCAAGAGACCCAGTACTTC.

This clone was seen only once. The chain joins TRBV9 to TRBJ2-2, with D unresolved. Germline V CDR1 and CDR2: SGDLS, YYNGEE. This CDR3 is 14 amino acids long. Trimming stripped 4 bases from V and 0 bases from J, with 7 bases between. CDR3 coding DNA: TGTGCCAGCAGCCCCAAGTCGAACACCGGGGAGCTGTTTTTT. Translation gives CASSPKSNTGELFF.

The chain joins TRBV9 to TRBJ2-3; D remains ambiguous. The CDR3 spans 13 residues. In germline, CDR1 is SGDLS, CDR2 YYNGEE. V dropped 5 bases and J dropped 1 base, with 8 bases sitting between them. The CDR3 region is CASRALGTDTQYF. DNA of the CDR3: TGTGCCAGCAGAGCCCTGGGCACAGATACGCAGTATTTT.

This clone was counted a single time. The rearrangement joins TRBV3-1 (or the pseudogene TRBV3-2) to TRBJ2-7; no clear D. The germline CDR1 and CDR2 sequences are LGHDT and YNNKEL (reference sequence). V was trimmed by 3 bases and J by 3 bases, leaving 6 bases between them. This CDR3 comprises 12 residues. CDR3 sequence: CASSQTDYEQYF. In DNA, the CDR3 is TGTGCCAGCAGCCAGACTGACTACGAGCAGTACTTC.

V is TRBV7-6 and J is TRBJ2-1; 10 bases line up with TRBD2. This CDR3 has 17 amino acids. With V trimmed by 1 base and J by 1 base, 4 bases remained unmatched. Germline CDR1 is SGHVS and CDR2 is FNYEAQ. CDR3 protein: CASSLVLAGGSYNEQFF. DNA for the CDR3: TGTGCCAGCAGCTTAGTATTAGCGGGAGGTTCCTACAATGAGCAGTTCTTC.

The rearrangement uses TRBV7-9 and TRBJ2-7; 9 bases match TRBD1. In germline, CDR1 is SEHNR, CDR2 FQNEAQ (reference sequence). This CDR3 is built from 14 residues. V was pared by 6 bases and J by 3 bases, with 6 bases of the junction left unmatched. This CDR3 is CASSSGTGHYEQYF. CDR3 nucleotides: TGTGCCAGCAGTTCCGGGACAGGGCACTACGAGCAGTACTTC.

In its sample, this clone was seen once. J is TRBJ1-1 and V is TRBV4-1; D ambiguous. The V gene's germline CDR1 is MGHRA and CDR2 YSYEKL. Trimming left V 1 base short and J 10 bases short, with 13 bases between. The length of the CDR3 is 13 residues. CDR3 in DNA: TGCGCCAGCAGCCAAGTCCTGGGGAGGGCAGCTTTCTTT. Amino acids: CASSQVLGRAAFF.

CDR3 DNA sequence: TGTGCCAGCACCGGACAGGGGTGGGCGTCCTACGAGCAGTACTTC. Its translation: CASTGQGWASYEQYF. This chain connects TRBV6-5 to TRBJ2-7; TRBD1 aligns across 9 bases. The ends lost 7 bases at V and 1 base at J; junction bases unmatched: 8. This CDR3 is 15 amino acids long. Germline V lookup: CDR1 MNHEY, CDR2 SVGAGI.